These T cell receptor beta chains were read from a single sample in a study of shared clonotypes between healthy human individuals. Using immunoSEQ multiplex PCR, the repertoire was profiled, and TCRdb retains in-frame clones only, with some absent. The data show over a million clones, roughly 98.5% seen once. The sequenced sample consisted of naive CD4+ T cells sorted from blood. Receptors were obtained from a man in his thirties or forties in good health. Both conserved end residues are part of each CDR3. The D gene is left open where the match is weak. Expanded clones are given a class, and other clones once, few, many or no size at all.

D: NA; size: NA; J: TRBJ1-2; V: TRBV18; CDR3: CASSPEIYGYTF; DNA: TGTGCCAGCTCACCGGAAATCTATGGCTACACCTTC
D: NA; size: NA; J: TRBJ2-7; V: TRBV6-5; CDR3: CASSASWSVEQYF; DNA: TGTGCCAGCAGTGCCTCCTGGTCGGTCGAGCAGTACTTC
D: TRBD1; size: once; J: TRBJ2-5; V: TRBV6-1; CDR3: CASRPRTGVGETQYF; DNA: TGTGCCAGCAGACCCAGGACAGGGGTTGGGGAGACCCAGTACTTC
D: TRBD2; size: once; J: TRBJ2-3; V: TRBV28; CDR3: CASSFPGLAGVSDTQYF; DNA: TGTGCCAGCAGTTTCCCCGGACTAGCGGGAGTGTCAGATACGCAGTATTTT
D: NA; size: once; J: TRBJ2-6; V: TRBV29-1; CDR3: CSVRQPGANVLTF; DNA: TGCAGCGTTCGACAGCCTGGGGCCAACGTCCTGACTTTC
D: NA; size: NA; J: TRBJ2-3; V: TRBV28; CDR3: CASRFFGTHTQYF; DNA: TGTGCCAGCAGATTCTTTGGCACTCATACGCAGTATTTT
D: NA; size: NA; J: TRBJ2-1; V: TRBV28; CDR3: CALSSYNEQFF; DNA: TGTGCCCTCTCCTCCTACAATGAGCAGTTCTTC
D: TRBD1; size: NA; J: TRBJ2-1; V: TRBV5-6; CDR3: CASSLRAGGGYNEQFF; DNA: TGTGCCAGCAGCTTGAGGGCAGGGGGCGGGTACAATGAGCAGTTCTTC
D: TRBD1; size: NA; J: TRBJ2-5; V: TRBV18; CDR3: CASSTGQGLETQYF; DNA: TGTGCCAGCTCAACGGGACAGGGGTTGGAGACCCAGTACTTC
D: NA; size: NA; J: TRBJ2-1; V: TRBV6-5; CDR3: CASSYVGVSDEQFF; DNA: TGTGCCAGCAGTTACGTAGGGGTCAGCGATGAGCAGTTCTTC
D: NA; size: NA; J: TRBJ2-3; V: TRBV10-3; CDR3: CAITAPGTDTQYF; DNA: TGTGCCATCACGGCCCCCGGCACAGATACGCAGTATTTT
D: TRBD2; size: NA; J: TRBJ2-1; V: TRBV7-3; CDR3: CASSLTGLAGAEQFF; DNA: TGTGCCAGCAGCTTGACTGGACTAGCGGGAGCTGAGCAGTTCTTC
D: NA; size: NA; J: TRBJ2-7; V: TRBV5-4; CDR3: CASSPKGQLRNEQYF; DNA: TGTGCCAGCAGCCCGAAGGGACAACTCCGGAACGAGCAGTACTTC
D: NA; size: NA; J: TRBJ2-2; V: TRBV28; CDR3: CASSLSAGNTGELFF; DNA: TGTGCCAGCAGTTTATCGGCTGGAAATACCGGGGAGCTGTTTTTT
D: TRBD2; size: NA; J: TRBJ2-7; V: TRBV4-3; CDR3: CASSQLTSARGYEQYF; DNA: TGCGCCAGCAGCCAACTGACTAGCGCGAGGGGGTACGAGCAGTACTTC
D: NA; size: NA; J: TRBJ2-5; V: TRBV28; CDR3: CASSLSWGGETQYF; DNA: TGTGCCAGCAGTTTATCCTGGGGAGGAGAGACCCAGTACTTC
D: NA; size: NA; J: TRBJ2-1; V: TRBV19; CDR3: CASRPRTGYNEQFF; DNA: TGTGCCAGTAGACCACGGACTGGGTACAATGAGCAGTTCTTC
D: NA; size: NA; J: TRBJ1-1; V: TRBV7-2; CDR3: CASSLAGGNTEAFF; DNA: TGTGCCAGCAGCTTAGCGGGGGGGAACACTGAAGCTTTCTTT
D: NA; size: NA; J: TRBJ2-1; V: TRBV5-1; CDR3: CASSLGTGRWDEQFF; DNA: TGCGCCAGCAGCCTCGGGACTGGTCGTTGGGATGAGCAGTTCTTC
D: TRBD2; size: NA; J: TRBJ2-1; V: TRBV28; CDR3: CASSLGLAGYYNEQFF; DNA: TGTGCCAGCAGTTTGGGACTAGCGGGATACTACAATGAGCAGTTCTTC
D: NA; size: NA; J: TRBJ2-5; V: TRBV19; CDR3: CASSMQDQETQYF; DNA: TGTGCCAGTAGTATGCAGGACCAAGAGACCCAGTACTTC
D: TRBD1; size: NA; J: TRBJ1-5; V: TRBV19; CDR3: CASSGGDRQNQPQHF; DNA: TGTGCCAGTAGTGGTGGGGACAGACAAAATCAGCCCCAGCATTTT
D: TRBD2; size: NA; J: TRBJ2-3; V: TRBV2; CDR3: CASSEYRLAGGPGDTQYF; DNA: TGTGCCAGCAGTGAATATCGGCTAGCGGGAGGGCCGGGAGATACGCAGTATTTT
D: NA; size: once; J: TRBJ1-1; V: TRBV11-2; CDR3: CASSLGPALNTEAFF; DNA: TGTGCCAGCAGCTTAGGACCCGCCCTAAACACTGAAGCTTTCTTT
D: TRBD2; size: NA; J: TRBJ2-1; V: TRBV15; CDR3: CATSRASGRGGYNEQFF; DNA: TGTGCCACCAGCAGAGCTAGCGGACGCGGGGGTTACAATGAGCAGTTCTTC
D: NA; size: NA; J: TRBJ2-5; V: TRBV5-1; CDR3: CASSGTGQETQYF; DNA: TGCGCCAGCAGCGGTACAGGGCAAGAGACCCAGTACTTC
D: TRBD2; size: NA; J: TRBJ2-7; V: TRBV7-2; CDR3: CASSLLAENYEQYF; DNA: TGTGCCAGCAGCTTACTAGCGGAAAACTACGAGCAGTACTTC
D: NA; size: NA; J: TRBJ1-1; V: TRBV18; CDR3: CASSHPRTDREAFF; DNA: TGTGCCAGCTCACACCCAAGGACCGACCGCGAAGCTTTCTTT
D: NA; size: NA; J: TRBJ2-5; V: TRBV5-1; CDR3: CASSLAGRATGETQYF; DNA: TGCGCCAGCAGCTTGGCCGGGCGGGCTACGGGGGAGACCCAGTACTTC
D: NA; size: NA; J: TRBJ2-1; V: TRBV9; CDR3: CASSVTVGLNEQFF; DNA: TGTGCCAGCAGCGTAACTGTTGGTCTTAATGAGCAGTTCTTC
D: NA; size: NA; J: TRBJ2-5; V: TRBV6-1; CDR3: CASSVLLGIETQYF; DNA: TGTGCCAGCAGTGTTCTCTTGGGCATAGAGACCCAGTACTTC
D: NA; size: once; J: TRBJ2-7; V: TRBV29-1; CDR3: CSVAVDYEQYF; DNA: TGCAGCGTTGCTGTTGACTACGAGCAGTACTTC
D: NA; size: NA; J: TRBJ2-5; V: TRBV5-6; CDR3: CASSFYLGVETQYF; DNA: TGTGCCAGCAGCTTCTACCTTGGGGTTGAGACCCAGTACTTC
D: NA; size: NA; J: TRBJ2-1; V: TRBV28; CDR3: CASSLRAPNEQFF; DNA: TGTGCCAGCAGTTTGAGGGCCCCCAATGAGCAGTTCTTC
D: NA; size: NA; J: TRBJ2-7; V: TRBV28; CDR3: CASTSSTYEQYF; DNA: TGTGCCAGCACTAGCAGTACCTACGAGCAGTACTTC
D: TRBD2; size: once; J: TRBJ2-4; V: TRBV18; CDR3: CASSPTSGSFENIQYF; DNA: TGTGCCAGCTCACCAACAAGCGGGAGTTTCGAAAACATTCAGTACTTC
D: TRBD2; size: NA; J: TRBJ2-1; V: TRBV28; CDR3: CASSPPWGLESYNEQFF; DNA: TGTGCCAGCAGTCCACCCTGGGGACTAGAATCTTACAATGAGCAGTTCTTC
D: NA; size: NA; J: TRBJ2-7; V: TRBV14; CDR3: CASSQIAAIPYEQYF; DNA: TGTGCCAGCAGCCAAATTGCGGCAATACCATACGAGCAGTACTTC
D: NA; size: once; J: TRBJ1-1; V: TRBV11-2; CDR3: CASSLVGTEAFF; DNA: TGTGCCAGCAGCTTAGTGGGCACTGAAGCTTTCTTT
D: TRBD1; size: NA; J: TRBJ2-7; V: TRBV7-9; CDR3: CASSGRDRAYEQYF; DNA: TGTGCCAGCAGCGGCCGGGACAGGGCCTACGAGCAGTACTTC
D: NA; size: NA; J: TRBJ2-1; V: TRBV29-1; CDR3: CSVEDGGNEQFF; DNA: TGCAGCGTTGAAGATGGGGGAAATGAGCAGTTCTTC
D: NA; size: NA; J: TRBJ1-1; V: TRBV6-1; CDR3: CASSEGPFDDLAFF; DNA: TGTGCCAGCAGTGAAGGGCCGTTCGACGACTTAGCTTTCTTT
D: NA; size: NA; J: TRBJ2-1; V: TRBV19; CDR3: CASTRDGYNEQFF; DNA: TGTGCCAGTACAAGGGATGGTTACAATGAGCAGTTCTTC
D: NA; size: NA; J: TRBJ2-7; V: TRBV6-5; CDR3: CASSSITGGNEQYF; DNA: TGTGCCAGCAGTTCTATAACAGGAGGCAACGAGCAGTACTTC
D: NA; size: NA; J: TRBJ2-7; V: TRBV7-6; CDR3: CASSPGPGQGGSYEQYF; DNA: TGTGCCAGCAGCCCAGGGCCGGGGCAGGGGGGATCCTACGAGCAGTACTTC
D: TRBD2; size: NA; J: TRBJ2-7; V: TRBV5-4; CDR3: CASSISGRAGEQYF; DNA: TGTGCCAGCAGCATTAGCGGGAGGGCCGGGGAGCAGTACTTC